This T cell receptor (beta chain) was profiled in a study of cytomegalovirus exposure and HLA in healthy donors. Study overall: Later, an analysis reported that the 100 to 150 validation repertoires had used the same platform as the roughly 650 first-cohort repertoires. General study results and limits: Overall, under 200 TCR beta chains were annotated as cytomegalovirus-associated. In vitro experiments confirmed that a few CMV-associated chains were specific for CMV antigens.

Profiled with immunoSEQ multiplex PCR; TCRdb holds only in-frame clones, not every one. The sample yields about 180,000 clones, around 85% seen once. Note on this clone: Its antigen remains unknown.

V was pared by 4 bases and J by 1 base, with 11 bases between. CDR3 length equals 14 residues. Germline loops: CDR1 SNHLY, CDR2 FYNNEI. The specimen sequenced was PBMCs. The rearrangement joins TRBV2 to TRBJ2-7; perhaps TRBD2 as D (6 bases). The TCR was taken from a man aged 18 to 35 in good health and CMV-seropositive. The CDR3 DNA follows: TGTGCCAGCAGTGTGTATGGAGGGTCCTACGAGCAGTACTTC. Translation: CASSVYGGSYEQYF.